A single sample gave rise to the 32 T cell receptor beta chains below, sequenced in a study of PD-L1 blockade in urothelial cancer. Libraries were prepared by immunoSEQ multiplex PCR; TCRdb keeps only in-frame clonotypes and omits some of them. The sample records 75,000 to 95,000 clones, over 80% being singletons. Time point specified: pretreatment peripheral blood. This specimen consisted of PBMCs, obtained around atezolizumab (anti-PD-L1) treatment. The receptors were sampled from a man aged 35 to 55 with urothelial cancer.

This clone was detected only once. The genes are TRBV10-3 and TRBJ2-1, with 7 bases matching TRBD2. The germline gives CDR1 ENHRY, CDR2 SYGVKD. J was trimmed by 4 bases and V by 5 bases; bases with no gene match: 8. The CDR3 length is 15 residues. The CDR3 reads CAISKAGEGYNEQFF. In DNA, the CDR3 is TGTGCCATCAGTAAGGCGGGAGAAGGGTACAATGAGCAGTTCTTC.

This clone was seen once. The sample holds other DNA sequences that translate to the same CDR3. The chain joins TRBV27 to TRBJ1-1; D possibly corresponds to TRBD1 (5 bases). The germline gives CDR1 MNHEY, CDR2 SMNVEV (reference sequence). V was clipped by 4 bases and J by 5 bases, with 8 bases between them. The CDR3 extends over 12 amino acids. CDR3 DNA sequence: TGTGCCAGCAGTTCCGGGGGGACTGAAGCTTTCTTT. It translates to CASSSGGTEAFF.

This clone occurred once. This chain links TRBV29-1 with TRBJ1-2; 11 bases match TRBD1. V lost 8 bases to trimming and J lost 8 bases; unmatched junction nucleotides: 10. The CDR3 totals 13 residues. The germline V gene encodes CDR1 SQVTM and CDR2 ANQGSEA. CDR3 sequence reads: CSFAGQGAAGYTF. DNA of the CDR3: TGCAGCTTTGCCGGACAGGGGGCTGCCGGCTACACCTTC.

The rearrangement uses TRBV7-8 and TRBJ1-1; 7 positions match TRBD1. The CDR3 consists of 15 residues. Per the germline V gene, CDR1 is SGHVS and CDR2 is FQNEAQ. J lost 5 bases, V lost 1 base, and 7 bases had no gene match. As DNA, the CDR3 is TGTGCCAGCAGCTTAGTACCCAGGGGGGAGACTGAAGCTTTCTTT. Residues: CASSLVPRGETEAFF.

In its sample, this clone was seen a few times. The genes are TRBV5-1 and TRBJ1-1, with a tentative D call TRBD1 (6 bases). CDR1 is SGHRS and CDR2 is YFSETQ in the germline V gene. This CDR3 contains 14 residues. With 5 bases removed from V and 5 bases from J, the gap between germline ends came to 16 bases. The CDR3, as DNA: TGCGCCAGCAGTCTCCAGGGGTTTGGAACTGAAGCTTTCTTT. This gives the protein CASSLQGFGTEAFF.

This clone appeared once. The chain is built from TRBV29-1 and TRBJ2-7; D perhaps matches TRBD2 (5 bases). The germline V gene has CDR1 SQVTM and CDR2 ANQGSEA. This CDR3 region has 12 residues. V lost 3 bases, J lost 1 base, and 7 bases lay in between. In DNA, the CDR3 is TGCAGCGTTGACGGCGGGTCCTACGAGCAGTACTTC. Translated, it gives CSVDGGSYEQYF.

The genes are TRBV18 and TRBJ2-7; possible D gene TRBD1, 6 bases. CDR3 length: 14 residues. V was trimmed by 3 bases and J by 2 bases, leaving 11 bases between them. Germline assignment: CDR1 KGHSH and CDR2 LQKENI. CDR3 in DNA: TGTGCCAGCTCACCGGGGGCGCCACCCTACGAGCAGTACTTC. Translation gives CASSPGAPPYEQYF.

This chain joins TRBV4-3 and TRBJ1-4, with D unresolved. CDR1 is LGHNA, CDR2 YSLEER, per germline. With 0 bases removed from V and 3 bases from J, the gap between germline ends came to 8 bases. This CDR3 spans 15 amino acids. CDR3 coding DNA: TGCGCCAGCAGCCAAGATGGCCGATCTAATGAAAAACTGTTTTTT. Its translation: CASSQDGRSNEKLFF.

V gene TRBV11-2 combines with J gene TRBJ2-2; 9 bases match TRBD2. The CDR3 length is 16 residues. Germline CDR1 and CDR2: SGHAT and FQNNGV. After removal of 4 bases from V and 4 bases from J, the junction contained 7 bases not matched to a gene. CDR3 DNA sequence: TGTGCCAGCAGCTCCTTAGCGGGAGATACCACCGGGGAGCTGTTTTTT. Its protein product is CASSSLAGDTTGELFF.

The chain carries TRBV5-1 and TRBJ2-2; TRBD2 matches at 8 bases. This CDR3 is 15 amino acids long. Losses at the gene ends were 1 base for V and 6 bases for J; bases not matched to a gene: 5. From germline, CDR1 is SGHRS and CDR2 YFSETQ. The CDR3 bases are TGCGCCAGCAGCTTGCCCAGCGGGAGAGCCGGGGAGCTGTTTTTT. This translates into CASSLPSGRAGELFF. Filled out from reference TRBV5-1 and TRBJ2-2, the complete variable domain reads KAGVTQTPRYLIKTRGQQVTLSCSPISGHRSVSWYQQTPGQGLQFLFEYFSETQRNKGNFPGRFSGRQFSNSRSEMNVSTLELGDSALYLCASSLPSGRAGELFFGEGSRLTVL.

The gene calls are TRBV23-1 and TRBJ1-5; possibly TRBD1 for D (5 bases). TRBV23-1 is an open reading frame whose function is uncertain. The CDR3 is made up of 12 amino acids. V lost 6 bases to trimming and J lost 7 bases, with 10 bases between them. CDR3 nucleotides: TGCGCCAGCAGGACAGCGTCACAGCCCCAGCATTTT. This codes for CASRTASQPQHF.

The chain uses TRBV23-1 and TRBJ1-5; D is perhaps TRBD1 (5 bases). TRBV23-1 is an open reading frame whose function is uncertain. Trimming pared 7 bases from V and 3 bases from J, leaving 16 bases between. There are 15 residues in the CDR3. CDR3 residues: CASKYNRTYNQPQHF. As DNA, the CDR3 is TGCGCCAGCAAATATAACAGGACCTACAATCAGCCCCAGCATTTT.

The chain joins TRBV27 to TRBJ2-3; weak D call: TRBD1 (5 bases). CDR1 and CDR2 from the germline V gene are MNHEY and SMNVEV (reference sequence). CDR3 length equals 15 residues. Trimming left V 2 bases short and J 6 bases short, with 15 bases between. CDR3 residues: CASSLRSGAWDTQYF. The CDR3, as DNA: TGTGCCAGCAGTTTAAGGTCTGGGGCGTGGGATACGCAGTATTTT.

The V gene is TRBV5-1, the J gene TRBJ2-7; 7 nucleotides match TRBD1. Germline-derived CDR1 and CDR2 are SGHRS and YFSETQ. The CDR3 is made up of 15 amino acids. The V segment lost 0 bases and the J segment 6 bases; nucleotides outside the gene matches: 9. This CDR3 reads CASSLEGTAPGEQYF. As DNA, the CDR3 is TGCGCCAGCAGCTTGGAAGGGACAGCCCCAGGCGAGCAGTACTTC.

This chain uses TRBV30 with TRBJ2-7, with 7 bases identical to TRBD1. V lost 0 bases, J lost 13 bases, and 6 bases stayed unmatched. CDR3 length: 11 residues. The germline V gene has CDR1 GTSNPN and CDR2 SVGIG (reference sequence). This chain's CDR3 is CAWSVLGQRYF. CDR3 nucleotide sequence: TGTGCCTGGAGTGTACTGGGACAGCGTTACTTC.

The V gene is TRBV5-8, the J gene TRBJ2-3, with a weak D call TRBD2 (6 bases). This CDR3 is built from 15 residues. Trimming removed 4 bases at V and 0 bases at J, with 12 bases between. The germline gives CDR1 SGHTS, CDR2 YDEGEE. The CDR3 DNA sequence: TGTGCCAGCAGCGTTAGCGGACCTAGCACAGATACGCAGTATTTT. It encodes CASSVSGPSTDTQYF.

The chain has TRBV7-3 and TRBJ2-1, with D perhaps matching TRBD2 (6 bases). The ends were cut back, 2 bases at V and 3 bases at J, with 17 bases in the middle. This CDR3 comprises 17 residues. Germline V gives CDR1 SGHTA, CDR2 FQGTGA. CDR3 amino acids: CASSLGTRAGSYNEQFF. CDR3 coding DNA: TGTGCCAGCAGCTTAGGGACCCGGGCGGGGAGCTACAATGAGCAGTTCTTC.

The chain combines TRBV18 with TRBJ1-1; D possibly corresponds to TRBD1 (6 bases). Trimming took off 6 bases at V and 7 bases at J, with 15 bases between the two ends. CDR1 and CDR2 (germline): KGHSH, LQKENI. The CDR3 spans 13 residues. The CDR3 nucleotides are TGTGCCAGCTCCCCGGAAGGGGGGGGTGAAGCTTTCTTT. Its translation is CASSPEGGGEAFF.

The gene calls are TRBV19 and TRBJ2-1; TRBD2 aligns across 10 bases. Germline assignment: CDR1 LNHDA and CDR2 SQIVND (reference sequence). The junction had 6 bases not matched to a gene; V was cut back by 6 bases and J by 7 bases. CDR3 size: 14 residues. The CDR3 nucleotides are TGTGCCAGTAGACGCCTAGCGGGAGCGAATGAGCAGTTCTTC. This translates into CASRRLAGANEQFF.

The chain combines TRBV6-1 with TRBJ2-7; TRBD2 might be the D (5 bases). The V end lost 7 bases, the J end lost 2 bases, and 12 bases lay between the germline ends. CDR3 length: 13 residues. CDR1 and CDR2 from the germline V gene are MNHNS and SASEGT. The CDR3 is CASTSGFTYEQYF. CDR3 sequence (DNA): TGTGCCAGCACTTCGGGGTTTACCTACGAGCAGTACTTC.

The V call is TRBV28, the J call TRBJ1-2; D not resolved. V was trimmed by 5 bases and J by 7 bases, leaving 14 bases between them. This CDR3 contains 13 residues. Per the germline V gene, CDR1 is MDHEN and CDR2 is SYDVKM. DNA for the CDR3: TGTGCCAGCAGTCCTACAGACATGCTTGGCTACACCTTC. As protein: CASSPTDMLGYTF.

CDR3 DNA: TGTGCCAGCAGTCTAGGGGAGCCGGGACTGTACGAGCAGTACTTC. Encoded protein: CASSLGEPGLYEQYF. V and J are TRBV7-2 and TRBJ2-7; TRBD2 might be the D (6 bases). The germline V gene has CDR1 SGHTA and CDR2 FQGNSA. V dropped 6 bases and J dropped 4 bases, with 19 bases sitting between them. The length of the CDR3 is 15 residues.

This rearrangement joins TRBV18 to TRBJ1-5; D unclear. Germline V gives CDR1 KGHSH, CDR2 LQKENI. V was cut by 6 bases and J by 5 bases, with 11 bases left in between. CDR3 size: 13 residues. The CDR3 DNA follows: TGTGCCAGCTCCGGGGTTCGGGATCAGCCCCAGCATTTT. Amino acids: CASSGVRDQPQHF.

This chain uses TRBV29-1 with TRBJ2-1; 12 bases fit TRBD1. The CDR3 covers 14 residues. CDR1 SQVTM and CDR2 ANQGSEA come from the germline V gene. The V segment lost 5 bases and the J segment 6 bases; nucleotides outside the gene matches: 5. The CDR3 DNA reads as TGCAGCGTTTGGGGGGACAGGGGGCCCAATGAGCAGTTCTTC. As protein: CSVWGDRGPNEQFF.

CDR3 DNA sequence: TGTGCCTGGAGTGCGACTAGCGGGCCCTACAATGAGCAGTTCTTC. Its protein is CAWSATSGPYNEQFF. The chain uses TRBV30 and TRBJ2-1, with 10 bases that match TRBD2. This CDR3 contains 15 residues. In germline, CDR1 is GTSNPN, CDR2 SVGIG (reference sequence). The V and J ends lost 1 base and 2 bases, in that order; junction bases with no gene match: 2.

As DNA, the CDR3 is TGTGCCAGCAGCGAGGGACTAGCGGGAGGGACCGGGGAGCTGTTTTTT. Translated, it gives CASSEGLAGGTGELFF. V usage is TRBV5-4 and J usage is TRBJ2-2; TRBD2 aligns across 16 bases. The V gene's germline CDR1 is SGHNT and CDR2 YYREEE (reference sequence). With 4 bases clipped from V and 5 bases from J, the junction kept 2 bases outside the gene matches. CDR3 length: 16 residues.

The chain is built from TRBV6-6 and TRBJ2-7; perhaps TRBD1 as D (6 bases). This CDR3 has 13 amino acids. V was cut by 6 bases and J by 3 bases, with 12 bases left in between. Germline-derived CDR1 and CDR2 are MNHNY and SVGAGI (reference sequence). The CDR3 is CASRYTGIYEQYF. CDR3 nucleotide sequence: TGTGCCAGCAGGTATACAGGGATCTACGAGCAGTACTTC.

The chain combines TRBV9 with TRBJ1-1; 7 nucleotides agree with TRBD1. This CDR3 is 12 amino acids long. Germline V lookup: CDR1 SGDLS, CDR2 YYNGEE. The J segment lost 11 bases and the V segment lost 3 bases, leaving 7 bases of the junction unmatched. Written as DNA, the CDR3 is TGTGCCAGCAGCGCCTCGGACAGGAAGGCTTTCTTT. This sequence encodes CASSASDRKAFF. Based on the CDR3 plus reference TRBV9 and TRBJ1-1, the full variable domain is DSGVTQTPKHLITATGQRVTLRCSPRSGDLSVYWYQQSLDQGLQFLIQYYNGEERAKGNILERFSAQQFPDLHSELNLSSLELGDSALYFCASSASDRKAFFGQGTRLTVV.

V gene TRBV5-1 combines with J gene TRBJ2-3; TRBD2 is a possible D gene (5 bases). CDR1 SGHRS and CDR2 YFSETQ come from the germline V gene. The CDR3 extends over 17 amino acids. V lost 4 bases to trimming and J lost 2 bases, with 20 bases between them. Written as DNA, the CDR3 is TGCGCCAGCAGCCGAACTCCCTTCTGGGAGACCACAGATACGCAGTATTTT. This sequence encodes CASSRTPFWETTDTQYF.

This chain links TRBV7-8 with TRBJ1-1; D remains unclear. This CDR3 is built from 14 residues. CDR1 and CDR2 from the germline V gene are SGHVS and FQNEAQ. V dropped 1 base and J dropped 2 bases, with 8 bases sitting between them. CDR3 in amino acids: CASSLEPGNTEAFF. As DNA, the CDR3 is TGTGCCAGCAGCTTAGAGCCCGGTAACACTGAAGCTTTCTTT.

The chain joins TRBV6-1 to TRBJ2-7; D possibly corresponds to TRBD2 (5 bases). V lost 6 bases to trimming and J lost 1 base, with 13 bases between them. The germline CDR1 and CDR2 sequences are MNHNS and SASEGT. CDR3 length: 14 residues. In DNA form, the CDR3 reads TGTGCCAGCAGGGCACTAGACGGATCCTACGAGCAGTACTTC. This codes for CASRALDGSYEQYF.

The CDR3 protein is CASSQEGTSGSYEQYF. CDR3 sequence (DNA): TGTGCCAGCAGCCAAGAGGGAACTAGCGGCTCCTACGAGCAGTACTTC. The rearrangement uses TRBV4-2 and TRBJ2-7; 8 nucleotides align to TRBD2. Germline V gene data show CDR1 as LGHNA and CDR2 as YNFKEQ. J gave up 0 bases and V 0 bases, and 4 bases lay outside the gene matches. This CDR3 comprises 16 residues.